This is a list of T cell receptor beta chains from one sample in a study of shared clonotypes between healthy human individuals. Sequenced by immunoSEQ multiplex PCR; TCRdb stores in-frame clones only, minus some. The profile covers millions of clones, with 85% to 95% appearing a single time and around 1.1% taken by the ten largest. The sequencing sample was made of naive CD8+ T cells sorted from blood. These receptors all come from a man between 18 and 29 years old in good health. Both conserved end residues are part of each CDR3. A D gene is named only where the DNA matches it firmly. Not every row has a clone size; where given, it reads once, few, many or a size class.

J: TRBJ1-4; V: TRBV15; D: .; size: .; CDR3: CATSRVGKEKLFF; DNA: TGTGCCACCAGCAGAGTAGGGAAAGAAAAACTGTTTTTT
J: TRBJ2-7; V: TRBV4-1; D: .; size: once; CDR3: CASSQEEPDEQYF; DNA: TGCGCCAGCAGCCAAGAGGAGCCGGACGAGCAGTACTTC
J: TRBJ2-7; V: TRBV6-5; D: .; size: .; CDR3: CASSKRDGSYEQYF; DNA: TGTGCCAGCAGTAAACGGGACGGTTCCTACGAGCAGTACTTC
J: TRBJ2-7; V: TRBV27; D: .; size: .; CDR3: CASSLQGPRYEQYF; DNA: TGTGCCAGCAGTTTACAGGGGCCCCGCTACGAGCAGTACTTC
J: TRBJ2-7; V: TRBV5-8; D: .; size: .; CDR3: CASSDRDATYEQYF; DNA: TGTGCCAGCAGCGACCGGGACGCTACCTACGAGCAGTACTTC
J: TRBJ2-1; V: TRBV2; D: TRBD2; size: .; CDR3: CASSEEGTRVGLYNEQFF; DNA: TGTGCCAGCAGTGAAGAAGGGACTAGAGTCGGTTTGTACAATGAGCAGTTCTTC
J: TRBJ2-1; V: TRBV13; D: TRBD2; size: .; CDR3: CASSQTSGGFNEQFF; DNA: TGTGCCAGCAGCCAGACTAGCGGGGGCTTCAATGAGCAGTTCTTC
J: TRBJ2-7; V: TRBV10-2; D: .; size: .; CDR3: CASRVVGSPYEQYF; DNA: TGCGCCAGCAGGGTCGTGGGGAGTCCCTACGAGCAGTACTTC
J: TRBJ2-7; V: TRBV2; D: .; size: .; CDR3: CASWGGGGYEQYF; DNA: TGTGCCTCCTGGGGAGGGGGTGGATACGAGCAGTACTTC
J: TRBJ2-7; V: TRBV29-1; D: .; size: .; CDR3: CSVEDQGSEQYF; DNA: TGCAGCGTTGAAGATCAGGGTAGCGAGCAGTACTTC
J: TRBJ2-1; V: TRBV5-8; D: TRBD2; size: .; CDR3: CASSEGLAAYYNEQFF; DNA: TGTGCCAGCAGCGAGGGACTAGCGGCCTACTACAATGAGCAGTTCTTC
J: TRBJ1-2; V: TRBV28; D: .; size: once; CDR3: CASSPRLWGILDYGYTF; DNA: TGTGCCAGCAGCCCCCGCCTTTGGGGGATTTTAGACTATGGCTACACCTTC